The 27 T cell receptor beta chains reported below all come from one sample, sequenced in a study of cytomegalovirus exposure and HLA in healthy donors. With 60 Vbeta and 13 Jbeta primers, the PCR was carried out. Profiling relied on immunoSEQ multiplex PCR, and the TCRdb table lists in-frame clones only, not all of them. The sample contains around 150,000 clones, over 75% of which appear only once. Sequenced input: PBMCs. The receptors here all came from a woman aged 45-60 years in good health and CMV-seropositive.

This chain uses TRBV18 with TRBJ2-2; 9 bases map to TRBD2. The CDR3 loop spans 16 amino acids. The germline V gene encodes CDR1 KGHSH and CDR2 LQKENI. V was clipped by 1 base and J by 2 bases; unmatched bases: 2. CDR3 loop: CASSPLGTSNTGELFF. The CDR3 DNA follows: TGTGCCAGCTCACCACTAGGGACTAGCAACACCGGGGAGCTGTTTTTT. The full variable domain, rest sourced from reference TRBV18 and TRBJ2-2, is NAGVMQNPRHLVRRRGQEARLRCSPMKGHSHVYWYRQLPEEGLKFMVYLQKENIIDESGMPKERFSAEFPKEGPSILRIQQVVRGDSAAYFCASSPLGTSNTGELFFGEGSRLTVL.

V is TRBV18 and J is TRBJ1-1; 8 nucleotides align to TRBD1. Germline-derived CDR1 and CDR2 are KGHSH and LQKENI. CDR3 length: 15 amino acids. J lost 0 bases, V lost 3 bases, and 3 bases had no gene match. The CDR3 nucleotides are TGTGCCAGCTCACCTTTGGACAGGGTGAACACTGAAGCTTTCTTT. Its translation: CASSPLDRVNTEAFF.

CDR3 bases: TGTGCCAGCAGCTTGGGTCAGGGTTCCTACGAGCAGTACTTC. Translated: CASSLGQGSYEQYF. This chain uses TRBV5-4 with TRBJ2-5; maybe TRBD1 (5 bases). The J call may not be correct, given that the DNA end is closer to TRBJ2-7. This CDR3 has 14 amino acids. Germline V gives CDR1 SGHNT, CDR2 YYREEE (reference sequence).

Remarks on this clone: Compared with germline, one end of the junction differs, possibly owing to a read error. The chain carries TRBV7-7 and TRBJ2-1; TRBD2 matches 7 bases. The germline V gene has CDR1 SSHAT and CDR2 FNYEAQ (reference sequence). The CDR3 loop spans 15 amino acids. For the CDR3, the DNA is TGTGCTAGCAGCTTAGGGGCTAGCGGTGACAATGAGCAGTTCTTC. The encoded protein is CASSLGASGDNEQFF.

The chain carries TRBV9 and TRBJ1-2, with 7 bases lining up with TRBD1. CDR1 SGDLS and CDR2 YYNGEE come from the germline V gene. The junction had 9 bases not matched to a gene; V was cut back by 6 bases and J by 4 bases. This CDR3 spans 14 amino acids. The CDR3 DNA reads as TGTGCCAGCACCCCAAAACAGGGGACCTATGGCTACACCTTC. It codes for CASTPKQGTYGYTF.

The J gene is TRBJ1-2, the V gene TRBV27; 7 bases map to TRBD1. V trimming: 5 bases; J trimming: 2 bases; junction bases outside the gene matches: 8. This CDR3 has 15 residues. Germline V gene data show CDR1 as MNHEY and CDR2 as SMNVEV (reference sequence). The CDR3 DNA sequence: TGTGCCAGCAGTCCTGTGGTGACAGGGAACTATGGCTACACCTTC. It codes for CASSPVVTGNYGYTF.

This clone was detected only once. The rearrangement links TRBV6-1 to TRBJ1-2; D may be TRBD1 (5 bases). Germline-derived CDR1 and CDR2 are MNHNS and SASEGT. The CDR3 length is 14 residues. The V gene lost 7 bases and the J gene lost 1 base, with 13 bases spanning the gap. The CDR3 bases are TGTGCCAGCACCACCCCGGGACTTAACTATGGCTACACCTTC. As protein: CASTTPGLNYGYTF.

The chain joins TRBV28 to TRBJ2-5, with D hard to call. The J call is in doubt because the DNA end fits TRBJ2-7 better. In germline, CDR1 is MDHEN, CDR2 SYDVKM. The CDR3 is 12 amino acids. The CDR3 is CASSLKPYEQYF. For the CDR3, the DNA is TGTGCCAGCAGTTTAAAACCTTACGAGCAGTACTTC.

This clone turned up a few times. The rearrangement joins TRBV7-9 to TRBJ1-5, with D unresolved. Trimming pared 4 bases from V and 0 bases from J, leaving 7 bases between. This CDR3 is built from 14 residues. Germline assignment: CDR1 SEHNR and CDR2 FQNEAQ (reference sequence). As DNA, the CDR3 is TGTGCCAGCAGCTCCCTGTCTAGCAATCAGCCCCAGCATTTT. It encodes CASSSLSSNQPQHF.

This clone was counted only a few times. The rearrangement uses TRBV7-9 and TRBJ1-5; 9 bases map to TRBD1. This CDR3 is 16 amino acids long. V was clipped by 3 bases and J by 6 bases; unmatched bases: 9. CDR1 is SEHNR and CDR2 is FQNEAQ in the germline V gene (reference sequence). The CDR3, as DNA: TGTGCCAGCAGCTTGTGGACAGGGGCAACGCCTCAGCCCCAGCATTTT. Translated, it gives CASSLWTGATPQPQHF.

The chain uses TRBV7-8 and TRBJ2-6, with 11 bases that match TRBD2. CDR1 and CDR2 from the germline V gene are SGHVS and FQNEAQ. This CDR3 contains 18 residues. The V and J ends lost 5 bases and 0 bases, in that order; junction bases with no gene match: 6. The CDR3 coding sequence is TGTGCCAGCAGCCACCTAGCGGGAGGCCACTCTGGGGCCAACGTCCTGACTTTC. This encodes CASSHLAGGHSGANVLTF.

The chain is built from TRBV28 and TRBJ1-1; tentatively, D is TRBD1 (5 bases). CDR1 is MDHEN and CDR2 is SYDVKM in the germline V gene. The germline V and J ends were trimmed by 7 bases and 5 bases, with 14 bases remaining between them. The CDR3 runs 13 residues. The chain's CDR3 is CASTDIRGTEAFF. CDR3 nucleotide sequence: TGTGCCAGCACCGATATCCGGGGGACTGAAGCTTTCTTT.

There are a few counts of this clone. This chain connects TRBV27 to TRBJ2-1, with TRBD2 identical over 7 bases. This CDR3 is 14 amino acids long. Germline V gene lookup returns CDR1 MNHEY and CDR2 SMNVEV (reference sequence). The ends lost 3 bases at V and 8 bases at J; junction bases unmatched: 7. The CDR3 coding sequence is TGTGCCAGCAGTTTGGGAAGTGGGGGGGATGAGCAGTTCTTC. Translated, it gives CASSLGSGGDEQFF.

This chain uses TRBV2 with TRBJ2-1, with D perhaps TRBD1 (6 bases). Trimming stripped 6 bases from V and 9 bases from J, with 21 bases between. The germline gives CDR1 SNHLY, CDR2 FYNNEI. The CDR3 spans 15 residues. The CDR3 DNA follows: TGTGCCAGCAGCGCCAACAGGGTGGTTACGGGTGAGCAGTTCTTC. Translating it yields CASSANRVVTGEQFF.

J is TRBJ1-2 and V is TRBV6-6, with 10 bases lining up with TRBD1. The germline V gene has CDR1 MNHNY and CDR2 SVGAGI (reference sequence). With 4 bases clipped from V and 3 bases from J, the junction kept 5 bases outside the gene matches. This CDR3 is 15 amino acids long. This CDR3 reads CASSLGQGLYYGYTF. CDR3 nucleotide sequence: TGTGCCAGCAGTTTGGGACAGGGGCTTTACTATGGCTACACCTTC.

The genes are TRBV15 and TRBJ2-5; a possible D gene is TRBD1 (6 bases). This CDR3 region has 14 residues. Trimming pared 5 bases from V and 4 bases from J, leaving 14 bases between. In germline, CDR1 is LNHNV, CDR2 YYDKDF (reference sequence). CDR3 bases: TGTGCCACCAGCTCCAGGGGCGGCCGAGAGACCCAGTACTTC. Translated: CATSSRGGRETQYF.

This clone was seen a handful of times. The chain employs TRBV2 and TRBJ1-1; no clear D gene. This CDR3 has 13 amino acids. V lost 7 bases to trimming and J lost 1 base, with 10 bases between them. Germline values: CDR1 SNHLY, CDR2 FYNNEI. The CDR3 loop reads CASKTSPNTEAFF. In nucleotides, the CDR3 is TGTGCCAGCAAGACATCGCCGAACACTGAAGCTTTCTTT.

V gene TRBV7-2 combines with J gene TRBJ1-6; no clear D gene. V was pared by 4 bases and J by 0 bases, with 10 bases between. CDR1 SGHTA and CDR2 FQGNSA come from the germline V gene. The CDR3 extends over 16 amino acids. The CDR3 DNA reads TGTGCCAGCAGCTCCGCCGGGAGCTCCTATAATTCACCCCTCCACTTT. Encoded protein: CASSSAGSSYNSPLHF.

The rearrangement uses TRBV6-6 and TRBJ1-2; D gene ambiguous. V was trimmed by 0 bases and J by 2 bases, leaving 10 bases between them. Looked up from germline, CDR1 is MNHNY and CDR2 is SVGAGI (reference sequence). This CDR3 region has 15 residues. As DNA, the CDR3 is TGTGCCAGCAGTTACTCTCAGACTACGAACTATGGCTACACCTTC. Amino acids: CASSYSQTTNYGYTF.

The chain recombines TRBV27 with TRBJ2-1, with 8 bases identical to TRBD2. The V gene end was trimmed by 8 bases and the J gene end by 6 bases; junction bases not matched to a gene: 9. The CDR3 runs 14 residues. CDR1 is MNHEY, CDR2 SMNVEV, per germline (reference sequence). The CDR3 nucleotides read TGTGCCAGCGCCTCCCCGGGACTAGGCAATGAGCAGTTCTTC. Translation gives CASASPGLGNEQFF.

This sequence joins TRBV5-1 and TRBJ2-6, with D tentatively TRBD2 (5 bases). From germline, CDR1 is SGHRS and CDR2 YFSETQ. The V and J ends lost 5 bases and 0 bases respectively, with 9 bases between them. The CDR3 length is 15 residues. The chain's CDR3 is CASREVFSGANVLTF. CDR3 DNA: TGCGCCAGCAGGGAGGTATTCTCTGGGGCCAACGTCCTGACTTTC.

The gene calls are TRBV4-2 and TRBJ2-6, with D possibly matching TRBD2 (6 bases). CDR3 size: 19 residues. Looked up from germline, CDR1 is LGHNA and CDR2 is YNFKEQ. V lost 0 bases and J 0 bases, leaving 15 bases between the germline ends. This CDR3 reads CASSQDVGGHYSGANVLTF. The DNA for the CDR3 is TGTGCCAGCAGCCAAGATGTCGGAGGGCACTACTCTGGGGCCAACGTCCTGACTTTC.

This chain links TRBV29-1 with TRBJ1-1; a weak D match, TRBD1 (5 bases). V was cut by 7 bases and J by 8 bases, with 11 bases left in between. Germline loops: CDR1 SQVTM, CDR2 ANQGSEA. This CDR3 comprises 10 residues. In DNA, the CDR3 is TGCAGCGCCCAGGGTTTAGAAGCTTTCTTT. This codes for CSAQGLEAFF.

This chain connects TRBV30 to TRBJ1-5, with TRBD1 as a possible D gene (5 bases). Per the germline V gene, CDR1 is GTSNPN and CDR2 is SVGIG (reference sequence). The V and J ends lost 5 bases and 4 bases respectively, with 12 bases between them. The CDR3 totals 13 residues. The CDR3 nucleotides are TGTGCCTGGGGAGACAGCCTTAATCAGCCCCAGCATTTT. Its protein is CAWGDSLNQPQHF.

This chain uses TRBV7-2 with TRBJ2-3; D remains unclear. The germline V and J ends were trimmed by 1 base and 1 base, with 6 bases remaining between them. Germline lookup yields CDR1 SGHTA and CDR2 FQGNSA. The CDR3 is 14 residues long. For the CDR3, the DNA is TGTGCCAGCAGCTTAGTTCCTCGCACAGATACGCAGTATTTT. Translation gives CASSLVPRTDTQYF.

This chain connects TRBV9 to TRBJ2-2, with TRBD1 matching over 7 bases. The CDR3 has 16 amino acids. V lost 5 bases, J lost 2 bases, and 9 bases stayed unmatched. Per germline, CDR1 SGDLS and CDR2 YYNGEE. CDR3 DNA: TGTGCCAGCAGTAAACAACAGGGGAGTAACACCGGGGAGCTGTTTTTT. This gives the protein CASSKQQGSNTGELFF.

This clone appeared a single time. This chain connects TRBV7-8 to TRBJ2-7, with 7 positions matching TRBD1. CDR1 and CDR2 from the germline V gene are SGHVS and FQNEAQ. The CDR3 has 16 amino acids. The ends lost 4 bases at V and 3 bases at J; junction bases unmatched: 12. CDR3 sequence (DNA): TGTGCCAGCAGCTCAAAAATCGGACCAGGGGGCTACGAGCAGTACTTC. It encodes CASSSKIGPGGYEQYF.